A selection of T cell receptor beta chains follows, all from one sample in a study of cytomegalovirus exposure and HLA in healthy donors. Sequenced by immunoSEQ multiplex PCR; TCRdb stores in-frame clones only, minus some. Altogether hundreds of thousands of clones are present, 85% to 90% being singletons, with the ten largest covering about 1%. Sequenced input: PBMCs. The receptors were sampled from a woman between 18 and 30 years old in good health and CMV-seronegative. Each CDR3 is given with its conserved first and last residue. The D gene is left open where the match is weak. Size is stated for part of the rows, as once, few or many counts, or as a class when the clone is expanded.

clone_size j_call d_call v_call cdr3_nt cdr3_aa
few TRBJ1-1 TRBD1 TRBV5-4 TGTGCCAGCAGCCGCGACAGGGGGCAGGACACTGAAGCTTTCTTT CASSRDRGQDTEAFF
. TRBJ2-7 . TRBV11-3 TGTGCCAGCAGCTACAACCCAGATTACGAGCAGTACTTC CASSYNPDYEQYF
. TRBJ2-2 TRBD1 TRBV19 TGTGCCAGTTCCCGGGACAGGGAAACCGGGGAGCTGTTTTTT CASSRDRETGELFF
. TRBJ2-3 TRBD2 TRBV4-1 TGCGCCAGCAGCCCCCTAGGACTAGGATTCACAGATACGCAGTATTTT CASSPLGLGFTDTQYF
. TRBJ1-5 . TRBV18 TGTGCCAGCTCACCCCCGATGGGCAGTCCCATTAGCAATCAGCCCCAGCATTTT CASSPPMGSPISNQPQHF
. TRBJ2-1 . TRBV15 TGTGCCACCAGCAGAGAACGACTATTTAGCGATGAGCAGTTCTTC CATSRERLFSDEQFF
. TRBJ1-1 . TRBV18 TGTGCCAGCTCACCGGGGCCCCCAGGGATTTTGGACACTGAAGCTTTCTTT CASSPGPPGILDTEAFF
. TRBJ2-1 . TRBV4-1 TGCGCCAGCAGATATGGACTCGAGAACAATGAGCAGTTCTTC CASRYGLENNEQFF
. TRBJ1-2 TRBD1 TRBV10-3 TGTGCCTTAAAACAGGGGGCCTATGGCTACACCTTC CALKQGAYGYTF
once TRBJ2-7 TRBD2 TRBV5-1 TGCGCCAGCAGCGAGGGACTAGCGGGAGTCGAGCAGTACTTC CASSEGLAGVEQYF
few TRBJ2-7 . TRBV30 TGTGCCTGGAGTGTACGGGCCTACGAGCAGTACTTC CAWSVRAYEQYF
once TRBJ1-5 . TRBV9 TGTGCCAGCAGCCCCACCGGGACAAAATATCAGCCCCAGCATTTT CASSPTGTKYQPQHF
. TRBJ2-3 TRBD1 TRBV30 TGTGCCTGGGCCACAGGGGCCAACACAGATACGCAGTATTTT CAWATGANTDTQYF
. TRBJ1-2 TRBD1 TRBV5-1 TGCGCCAGCAGCCCCAACGGACAGGGGGGGACCCCTAACTATGGCTACACCTTC CASSPNGQGGTPNYGYTF
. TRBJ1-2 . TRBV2 TGTGCCAGCAGTGGCCCAGGGGCGAGCGGCTACACCTTC CASSGPGASGYTF
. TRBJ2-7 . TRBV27 TGTGCCAGCAGAATCGCAGGGGCCTCCCCCTACGAGCAGTACTTC CASRIAGASPYEQYF
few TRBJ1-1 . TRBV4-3 TGCGCCAGCAGCCAAGAGACCGCGCAGGCGGCTTTCTTT CASSQETAQAAFF
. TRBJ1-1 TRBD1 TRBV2 TGTGCCAGCGAACAGGGGATTGGGTCTGAAGCTTTCTTT CASEQGIGSEAFF
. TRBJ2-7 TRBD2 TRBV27 TGTGCCAGCAGCCCCGGGCGGGTAGCGGGAGGGGCCTACGAGCAGTACTTC CASSPGRVAGGAYEQYF
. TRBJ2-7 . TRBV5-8 TGTGCCAGCAGCCTGGCTGGAGACAGTTCCTACGAGCAGTACTTC CASSLAGDSSYEQYF
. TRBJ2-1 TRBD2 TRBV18 TGTGCCAGCTCACCAGGGACTAGCGGGGGGGCCAATGAGCAGTTCTTC CASSPGTSGGANEQFF
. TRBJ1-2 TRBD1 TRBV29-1 TGCAGCGTTGAAGATCTCATGGGACAGGGGGGCGGCGGCTACACCTTC CSVEDLMGQGGGGYTF
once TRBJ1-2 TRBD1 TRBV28 TGTGCCAGCAGTCCCTACCTGACAGGGGGCGACTATGGCTACACCTTC CASSPYLTGGDYGYTF
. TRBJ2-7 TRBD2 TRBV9 TGTGCCAGCAGCCCCCTTCCAAGCGGGGCCTACGAGCAGTACTTC CASSPLPSGAYEQYF
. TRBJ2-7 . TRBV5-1 TGCGCCAGCAGCTTTGTGACTAGTCCTGCGTACGAGCAGTACTTC CASSFVTSPAYEQYF
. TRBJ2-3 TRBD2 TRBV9 TGTGCCAGCAGCAAAAGCGGGGGAACAGATACGCAGTATTTT CASSKSGGTDTQYF
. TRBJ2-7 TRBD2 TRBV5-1 TGCGCCAGCAGCTTGGCCCTAGCGGTAGCTTTTCCCTACGAGCAGTACTTC CASSLALAVAFPYEQYF
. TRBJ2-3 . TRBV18 TGTGCCAGCTCACTCACGTGGGAGAGAGACACAGATACGCAGTATTTT CASSLTWERDTDTQYF
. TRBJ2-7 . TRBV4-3 TGCGCCAGCAGCCCAAGGACAGCGGCCTACGAGCAGTACTTC CASSPRTAAYEQYF
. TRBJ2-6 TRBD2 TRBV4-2 TGTGCCAGCAGCCAAGTTGCCGGACTAGCGGGAGCTGGGGCCAACGTCCTGACTTTC CASSQVAGLAGAGANVLTF
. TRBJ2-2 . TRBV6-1 TGTGCCCTAGCACGGGACACCCTCGGGACCGGGGAGCTGTTTTTT CALARDTLGTGELFF
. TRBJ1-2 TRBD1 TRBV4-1 TGCGCCAGCAGGCGATCAGGGGGCAACTATGGCTACACCTTC CASRRSGGNYGYTF
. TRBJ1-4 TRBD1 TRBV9 TGTGCCAGCAGCGCTGAACCGGGACAGGGGTCGGAACTGTTTTTT CASSAEPGQGSELFF
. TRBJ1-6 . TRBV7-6 TGTGCCAGCAGCTTAGAAACAGGACCTAATTCACCCCTCCACTTT CASSLETGPNSPLHF
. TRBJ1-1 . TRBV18 TGTGCCAGCTCACACGCGGATGATGAAGCTTTCTTT CASSHADDEAFF
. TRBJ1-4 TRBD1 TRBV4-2 TGTGCCAGCAACTCTAGACAGGGGGTGAACGAAAAACTGTTTTTT CASNSRQGVNEKLFF
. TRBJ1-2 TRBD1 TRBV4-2 TGTGCCAGCAGCCAAGTGCCTAGACAGGGGGCCAACTATGGCTACACCTTC CASSQVPRQGANYGYTF
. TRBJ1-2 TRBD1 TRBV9 TGTGCCAGCAGCGTAGAGAGGGGGACAGGGGACTACACCTTC CASSVERGTGDYTF
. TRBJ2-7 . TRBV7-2 TGTGCCAGCAGCTTAACAGCTATCTCCTACGAGCAGTACTTC CASSLTAISYEQYF
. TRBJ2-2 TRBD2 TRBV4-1 TGCGCCAGCAGCCAAGGGCGAGCGGGGAGCACCGGGGAGCTGTTTTTT CASSQGRAGSTGELFF
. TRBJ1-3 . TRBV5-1 TGCGCCAGCAGCGTGGGGACACTCCCTTCTGGAAACACCATATATTTT CASSVGTLPSGNTIYF
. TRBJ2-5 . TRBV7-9 TGTGCCAGCAGCTTAGCGCTTGGTCCAGGAGAGACCCAGTACTTC CASSLALGPGETQYF
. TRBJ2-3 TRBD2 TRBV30 TGTGCCTGGAGTGTACACGCTAGCGGGGGGCCACGCACAGATACGCAGTATTTT CAWSVHASGGPRTDTQYF
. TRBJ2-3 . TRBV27 TGTGCCAGCAGATGGGTGACAGGTAGAACAGATACGCAGTATTTT CASRWVTGRTDTQYF
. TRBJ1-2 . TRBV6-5 TGCGCCAGCAGTTACTCGGGGGGGGAGCGTGGCTACACCTTC CASSYSGGERGYTF
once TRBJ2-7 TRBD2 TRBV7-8 TGTGCCAGCAGGGGCGGGGGGGCCAACGAGCAGTACTTC CASRGGGANEQYF
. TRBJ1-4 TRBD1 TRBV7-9 TGTGCCAGCAGCACCCGGACAGGGGGCGAAAAACTGTTTTTT CASSTRTGGEKLFF
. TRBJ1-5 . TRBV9 TGTGCCAGCAGCCAGAACAGGGATCAGCCCCAGCATTTT CASSQNRDQPQHF
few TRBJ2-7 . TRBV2 TGTGCCAGCAGTGAACAGGGGATGTACTACGAGCAGTACTTC CASSEQGMYYEQYF
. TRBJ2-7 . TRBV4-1 TGCGCCAGCAGCCAAGAAACGGGACTCGCCTACGAGCAGTACTTC CASSQETGLAYEQYF
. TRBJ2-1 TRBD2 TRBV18 TGTGCCAGCTCAGGGACTAGCGGGATGGTCTCCTACAATGAGCAGTTCTTC CASSGTSGMVSYNEQFF
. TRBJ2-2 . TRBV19 TGTGCCAGTAGCTCATTGGGGCAGGGTGCCGGGGAGCTGTTTTTT CASSSLGQGAGELFF
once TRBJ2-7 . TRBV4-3 TGCGCCAGCAGCCAAGATTATAACAGAAACTCCTACGAGCAGTACTTC CASSQDYNRNSYEQYF
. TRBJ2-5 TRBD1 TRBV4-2 TGTGCCAGCAGCCAACTGGGCAGGGGGAAAGAGACCCAGTACTTC CASSQLGRGKETQYF
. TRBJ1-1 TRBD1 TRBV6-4 TGTGCCAGCAGTGACGGACAGGACACTGAAGCTTTCTTT CASSDGQDTEAFF
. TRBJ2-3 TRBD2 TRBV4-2 TGTGCCAGCAGCCAAGTTCGAGCGGGGGGGCAAGATACGCAGTATTTT CASSQVRAGGQDTQYF
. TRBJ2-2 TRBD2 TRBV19 TGTGCCAGTAGTATTTCGGGGGGACTAGCGGGAGTCGGGGAGCTGTTTTTT CASSISGGLAGVGELFF
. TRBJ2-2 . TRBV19 TGTGCCAGTAGTCCCCTTGGAGCGAGCGTACGGTACGGGGAGCTGTTTTTT CASSPLGASVRYGELFF
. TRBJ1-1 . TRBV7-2 TGTGCCAGCAGCCCGACAGTACGAGACACTGAAGCTTTCTTT CASSPTVRDTEAFF